This T cell receptor beta chain emerged from a study of beta chain features in type 1 diabetes (dated by TCRdb to the late 2010s). Regarding the complete study: Mean age, gender distribution, total cell number and subset yield were not different between patients and healthy donors. A total of around 110,000,000 sorted cells were examined across all samples, and a strong correlation was observed between cell number per subset and RNA yield. The study compared the TCRB repertoires of sorted circulating CD4+ T cell subsets in recently diagnosed type 1 diabetes patients with those in matched healthy donors. Whereas all 30 or so donors provided naive and central memory subsets, regulatory and stem cell-like memory subsets were isolated from just 8 patients and about 8 healthy donors.

As concerns this clone: Its antigen specificity is not known. Base qualities are not at hand, and no much larger clone is one base apart.

All of the isolated RNA was reverse transcribed with the High Capacity cDNA Reverse Transcription Kit, so expressed TCRB transcripts were sequenced. Deep immunoSEQ sequencing was performed on naive, central memory and regulatory T cell samples, with an average of roughly 4 million total reads per sample. After sorted cells were lysed in RLT buffer, RNA was extracted with DNase-treated RNeasy Micro or Mini kits, with the choice depending on cell number. To prevent cross-contamination, every cell subset was processed on its own, while patient and healthy donor samples were processed together. The immunoSEQ multiplex PCR was used to amplify TCRB sequences from cDNA, generating 87-bp fragments that spanned the CDR3 region. Sequencing of the amplicons was performed on the Illumina HiSeq platform. Per the source publication's procedure: PCR bias was corrected computationally using synthetic template baselines, and reads within Hamming distance 2 were collapsed, with unmergeable singletons discarded. Reads were aligned against IMGT to assign V, D and J genes, CDR3 length and insertions or deletions at six rearrangement sites. Within each subset, clonotype counts were normalized to sorted cell number, and only after that were true diversity and Gini coefficients computed with the tcR R package. The overlap coefficient, calculated on TCRB nucleotide sequences, was used to measure repertoire sharing. Out-of-frame TCRB sequences from naive cells were analyzed as a proxy for the pre-selection repertoire. TCRdb holds this immuneACCESS table with in-frame rearrangements only. Some clones are missing; in checked studies, unresolved V genes explain under half, and the rest has no known cause. The D gene and trimming were derived from the DNA, and the V and J assignments and clone size from that table. This sample has 860,000 or so clones in its table, and 17% of those were observed once. 0.02% to 0.025% of the sample lies in the top ten.

General study outcomes and caveats: PCR may preferentially amplify shorter templates, but because patient and control samples were amplified and corrected together, any resulting skew would affect both groups equally. Because small numbers of individuals were included in the HLA sub-analyses, any influence of HLA type on TCRB rearrangement was left unresolved. A moderate but significant shortening of TCRB CDR3 length was observed in type 1 diabetes patients in all four CD4+ subsets. Naive, central memory and regulatory TCRB repertoires appeared more similar among patients than among healthy donors. Fewer insertions and more nucleotide deletions at VDJ recombination sites were observed in patients with type 1 diabetes, implying thymic rearrangement abnormalities. Because cDNA rather than genomic DNA was sequenced, highly expressing activated cells could have been over-represented, although no difference in activation and CD3 levels was found between groups.

V was cut back by 5 bases and J by 6 bases, leaving a gap of 17 bases between them. Reading from cysteine to phenylalanine, the CDR3 counts 14 amino acids. Only CDR3 DNA is held: 42 bases, read in frame from base 1. CDR1 MDHEN and CDR2 SYDVKM are derived from the germline V gene. Each donor gave one peripheral blood draw, averaging about 100 mL, which was collected into heparinised tubes. A BD FACSAria II was used to sort naive, central memory, regulatory and stem cell-like memory CD4+ T cells with a panel that included CD45RO, CCR7, CD25, CD127, CD95 and CD27. All sorted populations exceeded 95% purity. Right away, PBMCs were isolated by Lymphoprep density gradient centrifugation and were stained directly, with no culture step. Samples were stained and sorted in pairs, with one healthy donor and one patient per experiment, so that batch effects were minimized.

The sequencing sample was made of naive CD4+ T cells from blood. The cell subset or site label here, explained by the study, means: true naive CD4+ T cells. The rearranged segments are TRBV28 and TRBJ2-7; a weak D assignment points to TRBD2 (5 bases agree). This sequence was found in a young woman in good health. CDR3 protein: CASSTPGVLGEQYF. In nucleotides, the sequence is TGTGCCAGCAGTACACCCGGGGTACTCGGCGAGCAGTACTTC.